This T cell receptor (beta chain) was recovered during a study of CD8+CD57+ T cells in acquired aplastic anemia. Overall study: DNA recovered from sorted CD4+ and CD8+ cells had a mean of approximately 3 ug. General observations from the study: Roughly 30 CD8+ CDR3 sequences occurred in both the patients and the controls.

Profiling that covered TCR beta VDJ and CDR3 relied on genomic DNA as its template. TCRdb called the reads again in MiXCR, with one record for every CDR3 protein. This table has roughly 170,000 distinct CDR3 sequences, nearly 50% appearing once. Germline V gives CDR1 DFQATT, CDR2 SNEGSKA (reference sequence). V lost 3 bases, J lost 5 bases, and 4 bases stayed unmatched. This CDR3 comprises 14 residues. This clonotype has more than one count but fewer than ten. Antigen unknown. Patients picked for sequencing had shown CD8+CD57+ cell expansion detected by flow cytometry. Patients had received no therapy at the time of blood sampling.

The specimen sequenced was sorted CD4+, CD8+, or CD8+CD57+ T cells (not recorded which) from PBMCs. The TCR comes from a human donor with aplastic anemia. J is TRBJ2-5 and V is TRBV20-1, with 12 bases lining up with TRBD2. The CDR3 nucleotides read TGCAGTGCTAGCCCTAGCGGGAGGGGGGAGACCCAGTACTTC. Its protein is CSASPSGRGETQYF.